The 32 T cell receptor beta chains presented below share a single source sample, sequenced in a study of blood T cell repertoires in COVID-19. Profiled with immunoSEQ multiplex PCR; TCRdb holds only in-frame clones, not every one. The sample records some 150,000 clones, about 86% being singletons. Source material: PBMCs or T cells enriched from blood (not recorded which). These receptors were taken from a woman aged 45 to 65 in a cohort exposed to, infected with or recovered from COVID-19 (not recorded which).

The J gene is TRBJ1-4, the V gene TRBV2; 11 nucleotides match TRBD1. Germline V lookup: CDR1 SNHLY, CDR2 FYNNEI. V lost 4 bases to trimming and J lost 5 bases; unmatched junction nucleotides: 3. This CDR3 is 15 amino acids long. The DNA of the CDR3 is TGTGCCAGCAGTGCCCGGACAGGGGGCAATGAAAAACTGTTTTTT. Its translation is CASSARTGGNEKLFF.

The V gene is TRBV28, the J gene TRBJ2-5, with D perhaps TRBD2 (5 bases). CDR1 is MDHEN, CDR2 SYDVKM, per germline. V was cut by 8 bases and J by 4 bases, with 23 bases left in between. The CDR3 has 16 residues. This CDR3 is CASRPPQLAGPETQYF. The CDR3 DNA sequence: TGTGCCAGCCGGCCGCCCCAGCTAGCTGGTCCAGAGACCCAGTACTTC.

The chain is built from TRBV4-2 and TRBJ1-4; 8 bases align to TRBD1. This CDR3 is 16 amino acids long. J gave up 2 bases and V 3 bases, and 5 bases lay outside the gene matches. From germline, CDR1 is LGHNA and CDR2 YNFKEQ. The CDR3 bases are TGTGCCAGCAGCCAGGGGGACAGGTATACTAATGAAAAACTGTTTTTT. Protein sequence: CASSQGDRYTNEKLFF.

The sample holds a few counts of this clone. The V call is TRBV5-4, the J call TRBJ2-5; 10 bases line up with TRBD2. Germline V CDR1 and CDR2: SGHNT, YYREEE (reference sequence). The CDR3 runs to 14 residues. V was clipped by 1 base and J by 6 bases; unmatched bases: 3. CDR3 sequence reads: CASSLSGGEQTQYF. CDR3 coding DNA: TGTGCCAGCAGCTTGAGCGGGGGGGAGCAGACCCAGTACTTC.

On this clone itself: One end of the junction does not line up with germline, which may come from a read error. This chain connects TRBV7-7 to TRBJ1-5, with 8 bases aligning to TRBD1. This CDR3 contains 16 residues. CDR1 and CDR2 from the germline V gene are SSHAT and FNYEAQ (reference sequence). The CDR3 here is CASSPRTGWMGQPQHF. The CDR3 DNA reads TGTGCTAGCAGCCCCCGGACAGGGTGGATGGGCCAGCCCCAGCATTTT.

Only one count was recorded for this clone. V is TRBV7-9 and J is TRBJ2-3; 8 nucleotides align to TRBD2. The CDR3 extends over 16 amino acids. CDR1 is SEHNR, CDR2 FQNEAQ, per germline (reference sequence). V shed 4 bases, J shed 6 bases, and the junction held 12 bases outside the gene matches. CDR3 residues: CASSSSPGLVADTQYF. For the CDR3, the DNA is TGTGCCAGCAGCTCCTCGCCGGGACTAGTTGCCGATACGCAGTATTTT.

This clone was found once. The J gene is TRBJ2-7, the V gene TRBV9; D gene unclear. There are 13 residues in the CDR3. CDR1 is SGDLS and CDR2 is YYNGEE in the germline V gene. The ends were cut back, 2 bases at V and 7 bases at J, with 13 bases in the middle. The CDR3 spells CASSVFRPQEQYF. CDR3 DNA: TGTGCCAGCAGCGTCTTCCGCCCCCAGGAGCAGTACTTC. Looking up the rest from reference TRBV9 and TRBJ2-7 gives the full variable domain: DSGVTQTPKHLITATGQRVTLRCSPRSGDLSVYWYQQSLDQGLQFLIQYYNGEERAKGNILERFSAQQFPDLHSELNLSSLELGDSALYFCASSVFRPQEQYFGPGTRLTVT.

The CDR3 sequence is CASQTGQETQYF. CDR3 in DNA: TGTGCCAGTCAAACGGGCCAAGAGACCCAGTACTTC. The chain uses TRBV27 and TRBJ2-5; no firm D call. V shed 9 bases and J shed 1 base, with 9 bases lying between them. CDR1 is MNHEY, CDR2 SMNVEV, per germline (reference sequence). The CDR3 totals 12 residues.

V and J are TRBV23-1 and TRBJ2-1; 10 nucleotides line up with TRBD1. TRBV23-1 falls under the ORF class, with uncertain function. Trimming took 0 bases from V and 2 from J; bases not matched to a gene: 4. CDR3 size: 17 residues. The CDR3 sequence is CASSQSTGGEAYNEQFF. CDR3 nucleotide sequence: TGCGCCAGCAGTCAATCGACAGGGGGCGAAGCCTACAATGAGCAGTTCTTC.

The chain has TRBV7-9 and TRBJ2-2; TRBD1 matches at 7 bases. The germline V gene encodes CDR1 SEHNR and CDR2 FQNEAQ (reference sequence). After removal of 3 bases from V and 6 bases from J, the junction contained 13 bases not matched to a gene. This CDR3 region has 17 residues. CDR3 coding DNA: TGTGCCAGCAGCTTCGCTCCGGTAGACAGGGAACCCGGGGAGCTGTTTTTT. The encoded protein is CASSFAPVDREPGELFF.

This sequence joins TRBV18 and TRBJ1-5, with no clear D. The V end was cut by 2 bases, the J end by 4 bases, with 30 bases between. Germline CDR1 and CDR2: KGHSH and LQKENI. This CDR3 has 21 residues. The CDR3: CASSPSPGGSHLEPLNQPQHF. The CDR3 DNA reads TGTGCCAGCTCACCATCTCCCGGCGGGTCCCACCTAGAGCCACTTAATCAGCCCCAGCATTTT.

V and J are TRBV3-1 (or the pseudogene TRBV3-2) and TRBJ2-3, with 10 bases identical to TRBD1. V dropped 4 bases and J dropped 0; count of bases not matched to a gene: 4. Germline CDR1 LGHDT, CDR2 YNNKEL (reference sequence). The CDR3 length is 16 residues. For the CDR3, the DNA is TGTGCCAGCAGCCCGGGACAGGGGTATAGCACAGATACGCAGTATTTT. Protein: CASSPGQGYSTDTQYF.

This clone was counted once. The CDR3 loop reads CASSPGLAYDTQYF. CDR3 DNA: TGTGCCAGCAGTCCAGGACTAGCATACGATACGCAGTATTTT. This chain connects TRBV6-5 to TRBJ2-3, with 8 nucleotides matching TRBD2. This CDR3 spans 14 amino acids. V shed 5 bases, J shed 6 bases, and the junction held 7 bases outside the gene matches. Germline-derived CDR1 and CDR2 are MNHEY and SVGAGI.

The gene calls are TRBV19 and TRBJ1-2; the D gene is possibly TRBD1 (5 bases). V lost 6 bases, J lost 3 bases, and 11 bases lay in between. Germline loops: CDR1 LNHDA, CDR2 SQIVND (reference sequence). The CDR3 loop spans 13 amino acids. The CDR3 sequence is CASSPGLYYGYTF. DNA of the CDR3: TGTGCCAGTAGCCCAGGGTTGTACTATGGCTACACCTTC.

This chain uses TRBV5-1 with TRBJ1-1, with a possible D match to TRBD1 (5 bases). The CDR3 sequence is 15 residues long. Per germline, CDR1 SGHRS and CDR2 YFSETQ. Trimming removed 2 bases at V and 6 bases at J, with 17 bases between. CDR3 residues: CASSFRGEYQPEAFF. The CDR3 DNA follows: TGCGCCAGCAGCTTCCGGGGGGAGTATCAGCCTGAAGCTTTCTTT.

The CDR3 nucleotides read TGTGCCTGGAGTGTATCCCAGGCTGGCTACACCTTC. Its translation is CAWSVSQAGYTF. This chain joins TRBV30 and TRBJ1-2; D not resolved. Trimming took 0 bases from V and 7 from J, leaving 9 bases between them. The V gene's germline CDR1 is GTSNPN and CDR2 SVGIG (reference sequence). This CDR3 contains 12 residues.

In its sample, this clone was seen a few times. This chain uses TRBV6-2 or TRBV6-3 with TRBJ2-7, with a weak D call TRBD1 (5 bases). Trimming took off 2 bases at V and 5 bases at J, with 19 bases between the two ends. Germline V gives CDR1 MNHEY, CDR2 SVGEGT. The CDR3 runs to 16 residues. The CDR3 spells CASSYPSTSGRNEQYF. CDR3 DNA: TGTGCCAGCAGTTACCCCTCAACCTCAGGGCGGAACGAGCAGTACTTC.

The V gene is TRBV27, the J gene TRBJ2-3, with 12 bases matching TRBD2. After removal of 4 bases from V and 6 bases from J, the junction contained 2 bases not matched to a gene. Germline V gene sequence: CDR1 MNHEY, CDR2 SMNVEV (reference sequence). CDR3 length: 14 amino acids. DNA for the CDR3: TGTGCCAGCAGTTCAGGACTAGCGGGGGATACGCAGTATTTT. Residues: CASSSGLAGDTQYF.

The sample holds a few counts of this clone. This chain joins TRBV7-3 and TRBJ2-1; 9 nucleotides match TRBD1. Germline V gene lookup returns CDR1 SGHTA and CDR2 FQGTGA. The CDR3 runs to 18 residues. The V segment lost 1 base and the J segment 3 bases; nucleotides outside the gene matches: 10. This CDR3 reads CASSLIPSGTGSYNEQFF. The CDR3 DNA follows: TGTGCCAGCAGCTTAATCCCCTCCGGGACAGGGAGCTACAATGAGCAGTTCTTC.

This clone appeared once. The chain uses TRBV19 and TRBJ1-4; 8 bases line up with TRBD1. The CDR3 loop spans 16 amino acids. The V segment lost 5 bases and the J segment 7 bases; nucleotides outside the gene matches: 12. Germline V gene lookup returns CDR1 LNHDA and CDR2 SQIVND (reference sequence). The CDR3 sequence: CASSALWTGRIEKLFF. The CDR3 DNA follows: TGTGCCAGTAGTGCTTTATGGACAGGGAGGATTGAAAAACTGTTTTTT.

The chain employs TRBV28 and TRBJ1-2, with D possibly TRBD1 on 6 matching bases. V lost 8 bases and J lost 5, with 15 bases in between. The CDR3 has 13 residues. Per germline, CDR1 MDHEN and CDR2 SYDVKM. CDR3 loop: CASFSRTAYGYTF. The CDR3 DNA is TGTGCCAGCTTCTCGAGGACAGCGTATGGCTACACCTTC.

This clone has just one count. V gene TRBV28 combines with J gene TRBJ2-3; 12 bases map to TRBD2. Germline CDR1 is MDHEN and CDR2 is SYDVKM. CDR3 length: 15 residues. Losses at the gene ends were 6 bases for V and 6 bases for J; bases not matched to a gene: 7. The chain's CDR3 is CASRLAGGSRDTQYF. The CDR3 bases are TGTGCCAGCAGACTAGCGGGGGGTTCTCGGGATACGCAGTATTTT.

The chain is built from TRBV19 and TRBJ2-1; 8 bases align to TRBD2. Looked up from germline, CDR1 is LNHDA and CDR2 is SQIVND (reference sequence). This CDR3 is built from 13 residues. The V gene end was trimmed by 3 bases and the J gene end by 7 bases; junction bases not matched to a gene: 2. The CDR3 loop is CASSIGGRNEQFF. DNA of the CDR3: TGTGCCAGTAGTATCGGCGGGAGGAATGAGCAGTTCTTC.

The CDR3 sequence: CASSFIPTGRVNQPQHF. In DNA form, the CDR3 reads TGTGCCAGCAGTTTTATCCCGACAGGGCGAGTTAATCAGCCCCAGCATTTT. The chain carries TRBV28 and TRBJ1-5, with TRBD1 matching over 7 bases. This CDR3 spans 17 amino acids. Germline assignment: CDR1 MDHEN and CDR2 SYDVKM. The V segment lost 3 bases and the J segment 4 bases; nucleotides outside the gene matches: 12. The entire variable domain, with the rest obtained from reference TRBV28 and TRBJ1-5, is as follows: DVKVTQSSRYLVKRTGEKVFLECVQDMDHENMFWYRQDPGLGLRLIYFSYDVKMKEKGDIPEGYSVSREKKERFSLILESASTNQTSMYLCASSFIPTGRVNQPQHFGDGTRLSIL.

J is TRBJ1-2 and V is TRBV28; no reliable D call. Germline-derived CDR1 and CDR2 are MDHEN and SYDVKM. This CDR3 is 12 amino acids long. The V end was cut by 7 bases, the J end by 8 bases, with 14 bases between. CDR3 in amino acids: CASISGELGYTF. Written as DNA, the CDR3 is TGTGCCAGCATTTCTGGGGAGTTGGGCTACACCTTC.

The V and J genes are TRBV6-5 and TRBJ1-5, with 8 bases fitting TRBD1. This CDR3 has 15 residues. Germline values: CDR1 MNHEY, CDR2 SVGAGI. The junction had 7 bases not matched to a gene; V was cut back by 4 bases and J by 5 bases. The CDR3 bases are TGTGCCAGCAGTTTCGACAGGGGCGGTGATCAGCCCCAGCATTTT. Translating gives CASSFDRGGDQPQHF.

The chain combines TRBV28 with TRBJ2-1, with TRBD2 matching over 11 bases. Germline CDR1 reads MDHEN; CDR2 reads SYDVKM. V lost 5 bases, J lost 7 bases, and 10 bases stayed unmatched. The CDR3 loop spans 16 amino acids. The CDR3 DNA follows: TGTGCCAGCAGTATAGCGGGAGGGATCGTTGATAATGAGCAGTTCTTC. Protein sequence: CASSIAGGIVDNEQFF. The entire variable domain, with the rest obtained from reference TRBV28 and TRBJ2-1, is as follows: DVKVTQSSRYLVKRTGEKVFLECVQDMDHENMFWYRQDPGLGLRLIYFSYDVKMKEKGDIPEGYSVSREKKERFSLILESASTNQTSMYLCASSIAGGIVDNEQFFGPGTRLTVL.

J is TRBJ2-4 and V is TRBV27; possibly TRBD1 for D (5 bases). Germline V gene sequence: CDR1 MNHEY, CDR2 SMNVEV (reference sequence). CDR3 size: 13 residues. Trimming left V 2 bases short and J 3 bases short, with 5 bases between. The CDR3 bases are TGTGCCAGCAGTTTACAGGGCAAAAACATTCAGTACTTC. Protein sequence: CASSLQGKNIQYF.

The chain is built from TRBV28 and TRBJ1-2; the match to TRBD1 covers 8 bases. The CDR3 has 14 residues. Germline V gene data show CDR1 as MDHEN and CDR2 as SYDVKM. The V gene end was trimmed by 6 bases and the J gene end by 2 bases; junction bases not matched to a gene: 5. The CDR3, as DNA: TGTGCCAGCAGCCGCAGGGGGCTGAACTATGGCTACACCTTC. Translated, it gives CASSRRGLNYGYTF.

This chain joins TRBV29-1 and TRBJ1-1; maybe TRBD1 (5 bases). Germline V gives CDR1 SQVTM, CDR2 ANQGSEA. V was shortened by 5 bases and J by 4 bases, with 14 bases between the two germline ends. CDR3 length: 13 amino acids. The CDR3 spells CSVPPQGITEAFF. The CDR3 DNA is TGCAGCGTTCCCCCCCAGGGAATCACTGAAGCTTTCTTT.

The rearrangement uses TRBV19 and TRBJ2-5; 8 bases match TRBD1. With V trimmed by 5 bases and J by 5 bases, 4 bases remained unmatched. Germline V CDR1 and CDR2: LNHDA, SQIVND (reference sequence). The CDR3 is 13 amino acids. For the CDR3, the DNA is TGTGCCAGTAGTCCTGACAGGGGTGAGACCCAGTACTTC. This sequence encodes CASSPDRGETQYF.

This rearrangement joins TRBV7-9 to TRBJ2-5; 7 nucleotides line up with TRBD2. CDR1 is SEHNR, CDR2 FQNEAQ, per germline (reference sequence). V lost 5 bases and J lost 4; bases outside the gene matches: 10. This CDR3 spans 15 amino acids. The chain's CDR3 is CASSVPGRGGETQYF. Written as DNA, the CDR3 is TGTGCCAGCAGCGTCCCGGGGAGGGGAGGAGAGACCCAGTACTTC.